Below are 27 T cell receptor beta chains sequenced from a single sample in a study of shared clonotypes between healthy human individuals. Naive CD8 cells lacked CD45RO and underwent positive selection for CCR7, leaving out terminally differentiated effector memory CD45RA+ cells. Repertoires were generated with immunoSEQ multiplex PCR, while TCRdb's copy carries only in-frame clones and drops some. The sample contains approximately 1.9 million clones, 80% to 95% of which appear only once. Source material: naive CD8+ T cells from PBMCs. Source of these receptors: a man aged 18 to 29 in good health. Some clones in this sample may be carry-over from other donors' samples.

Only one count was recorded for this clone. The V and J genes are TRBV9 and TRBJ2-1; 10 bases map to TRBD2. Germline V gene data show CDR1 as SGDLS and CDR2 as YYNGEE. Germline trimming cut 0 bases from V and 5 bases from J; bases unmatched to any gene: 11. The CDR3 consists of 18 residues. CDR3 sequence (DNA): TGTGCCAGCAGCGTAGCTACAGGGGAGACTAGCGGGCACAATGAGCAGTTCTTC. This sequence encodes CASSVATGETSGHNEQFF.

This clone was recorded a few times. V gene TRBV27 combines with J gene TRBJ1-5; a possible D gene is TRBD1 (5 bases). The CDR3 covers 15 residues. Per the germline V gene, CDR1 is MNHEY and CDR2 is SMNVEV (reference sequence). The germline V and J ends were trimmed by 6 bases and 0 bases, with 12 bases remaining between them. The CDR3 nucleotides are TGTGCCAGCAGAGCGGGACGGGTTAGCAATCAGCCCCAGCATTTT. It is translated as CASRAGRVSNQPQHF.

This clone was observed a handful of times. The gene calls are TRBV9 and TRBJ2-5; D tentatively reads TRBD1 or TRBD2 (5 bases each). The CDR3 contains 14 residues. Per germline, CDR1 SGDLS and CDR2 YYNGEE. With 0 bases removed from V and 2 bases from J, the gap between germline ends came to 8 bases. The CDR3 bases are TGTGCCAGCAGCGTAGGGGGGAAACAAGAGACCCAGTACTTC. Protein product: CASSVGGKQETQYF. Based on the CDR3 plus reference TRBV9 and TRBJ2-5, the full variable domain is DSGVTQTPKHLITATGQRVTLRCSPRSGDLSVYWYQQSLDQGLQFLIQYYNGEERAKGNILERFSAQQFPDLHSELNLSSLELGDSALYFCASSVGGKQETQYFGPGTRLLVL.

This chain uses TRBV4-3 with TRBJ2-7; a weak D match, TRBD2 (6 bases). This CDR3 is built from 16 residues. Trimming stripped 0 bases from V and 2 bases from J, with 14 bases between. The germline CDR1 and CDR2 sequences are LGHNA and YSLEER. The CDR3 DNA is TGCGCCAGCAGCCAAGATTTCCGGGGGACGACCTACGAGCAGTACTTC. Translation gives CASSQDFRGTTYEQYF.

The chain uses TRBV4-1 and TRBJ2-3; 7 nucleotides agree with TRBD1. This CDR3 is built from 15 residues. Germline values: CDR1 MGHRA, CDR2 YSYEKL. The V segment lost 2 bases and the J segment 4 bases; nucleotides outside the gene matches: 6. CDR3 loop: CASSQPDRQADTQYF. CDR3 DNA: TGCGCCAGCAGCCAACCGGACAGGCAGGCAGATACGCAGTATTTT.

The rearrangement uses TRBV5-1 and TRBJ1-5, with TRBD1 as a possible D gene (6 bases). Germline lookup yields CDR1 SGHRS and CDR2 YFSETQ. There are 15 residues in the CDR3. Trimming cost V 0 bases and J 5 bases, with 12 bases left between them. CDR3 sequence (DNA): TGCGCCAGCAGCTTGGAATTCGGGGGCCATCAGCCCCAGCATTTT. This gives the protein CASSLEFGGHQPQHF.

The chain links TRBV11-2 to TRBJ2-1; no firm D call. Germline V gene lookup returns CDR1 SGHAT and CDR2 FQNNGV. The V and J ends lost 5 bases and 2 bases respectively, with 13 bases between them. This CDR3 has 15 residues. As DNA, the CDR3 is TGTGCCAGCAGCCAGCCCCCAGGACCCTACAATGAGCAGTTCTTC. It encodes CASSQPPGPYNEQFF.

The V and J genes are TRBV10-3 and TRBJ2-1; 10 nucleotides line up with TRBD2. Germline V gene data show CDR1 as ENHRY and CDR2 as SYGVKD. This CDR3 is 14 amino acids long. Trimming cost V 4 bases and J 8 bases; bases outside gene matches: 5. The CDR3 protein is CAISGLAGAYEQFF. In DNA, the CDR3 is TGTGCCATCAGTGGGCTAGCGGGAGCCTATGAGCAGTTCTTC.

This chain uses TRBV13 with TRBJ2-2; 11 bases align to TRBD2. CDR1 and CDR2 (germline): PRHDT, FYEKMQ (reference sequence). Losses at the gene ends were 3 bases for V and 7 bases for J; bases not matched to a gene: 10. The CDR3 is 17 amino acids. CDR3 nucleotides: TGTGCCAGCAGCTTTGGGCTAGCGGGAGGTGTGAACGGGGAGCTGTTTTTT. This codes for CASSFGLAGGVNGELFF.

The chain is built from TRBV19 and TRBJ2-1; D is unresolved. Germline assignment: CDR1 LNHDA and CDR2 SQIVND (reference sequence). V lost 1 base and J lost 2, with 9 bases in between. CDR3 size: 15 residues. The CDR3 region has the DNA TGTGCCAGTAGTATAGGAGGCGTCCCCTACAATGAGCAGTTCTTC. Encoded protein: CASSIGGVPYNEQFF.

V is TRBV19 and J is TRBJ2-7, with D possibly matching TRBD1 (5 bases). The CDR3 has 16 residues. Germline values: CDR1 LNHDA, CDR2 SQIVND (reference sequence). Trimming took 0 bases from V and 3 from J, leaving 15 bases between them. This CDR3 reads CASSIDLETVYYEQYF. CDR3 sequence (DNA): TGTGCCAGTAGTATAGATCTCGAGACAGTCTACTACGAGCAGTACTTC.

The chain has TRBV13 and TRBJ2-7, with 9 bases matching TRBD1. The trim removed 3 bases at V and 3 bases at J, leaving 6 bases unmatched. Germline CDR1 reads PRHDT; CDR2 reads FYEKMQ (reference sequence). CDR3 length equals 15 residues. The CDR3, as DNA: TGTGCCAGCAGCTTTATGGGACAGGGATTCTACGAGCAGTACTTC. Translated: CASSFMGQGFYEQYF.

The J gene is TRBJ2-2, the V gene TRBV28; TRBD2 agrees at 13 bases. The length of the CDR3 is 16 residues. Losses at the gene ends were 2 bases for V and 7 bases for J; bases not matched to a gene: 4. Germline V lookup: CDR1 MDHEN, CDR2 SYDVKM. The CDR3 DNA sequence: TGTGCCAGCAGTTTAGGGACTAGCGGGATGATCGGGGAGCTGTTTTTT. It encodes CASSLGTSGMIGELFF.

In this sample, this clone turned up a few times. V and J are TRBV13 and TRBJ1-1; D remains ambiguous. The CDR3 has 15 amino acids. Germline CDR1 is PRHDT and CDR2 is FYEKMQ (reference sequence). The V and J ends lost 3 bases and 4 bases respectively, with 15 bases between them. CDR3 amino acids: CASSLPSIVSTEAFF. CDR3 coding DNA: TGTGCCAGCAGCTTGCCCTCGATCGTTAGCACTGAAGCTTTCTTT.

Points on this clone: Other DNA sequences within the sample encode an identical CDR3. In DNA, the CDR3 is TGCGCCAGCAGCCCTAGGACTAGCGGCTACGAGCAGTACTTC. Translated: CASSPRTSGYEQYF. This rearrangement joins TRBV5-1 to TRBJ2-7; TRBD2 matches at 10 bases. Germline assignment: CDR1 SGHRS and CDR2 YFSETQ. The length of the CDR3 is 14 residues. With 4 bases clipped from V and 3 bases from J, the junction kept 4 bases outside the gene matches.

V usage is TRBV30 and J usage is TRBJ2-2; perhaps TRBD1 as D (5 bases). The CDR3 sequence is 13 residues long. CDR1 is GTSNPN and CDR2 is SVGIG in the germline V gene (reference sequence). V lost 0 bases and J 6 bases, leaving 8 bases between the germline ends. The DNA for the CDR3 is TGTGCCTGGAGTGTCTTGGGGCCCGGGGAGCTGTTTTTT. This gives the protein CAWSVLGPGELFF.

The chain combines TRBV4-2 with TRBJ2-7, with D uncertain. Germline CDR1 reads LGHNA; CDR2 reads YNFKEQ. The CDR3 is 14 residues long. Trimming pared 3 bases from V and 0 bases from J, leaving 9 bases between. The DNA of the CDR3 is TGTGCCAGCAGCCAGCCCGGGTCCTCCTACGAGCAGTACTTC. Translation gives CASSQPGSSYEQYF.

This clone was seen only once. The V and J genes are TRBV30 and TRBJ2-7; 8 positions agree with TRBD2. The CDR3 consists of 14 residues. Trimming at V came to 0 bases and at J to 6 bases, leaving 7 bases not matched to a gene. Germline assignment: CDR1 GTSNPN and CDR2 SVGIG (reference sequence). As DNA, the CDR3 is TGTGCCTGGAGTGTAGCGGGAGTACCGGCCGAGCAGTACTTC. Its translation: CAWSVAGVPAEQYF.

This sequence joins TRBV5-1 and TRBJ2-1, with 8 bases identical to TRBD2. Germline trimming cut 4 bases from V and 0 bases from J; bases unmatched to any gene: 18. The CDR3 is 20 amino acids. CDR1 is SGHRS, CDR2 YFSETQ, per germline. Here the CDR3 reads CASSPVKSTSGESSYNEQFF. In nucleotides, the CDR3 is TGCGCCAGCAGCCCTGTCAAGAGTACTAGCGGAGAGAGCTCCTACAATGAGCAGTTCTTC.

V is TRBV27 and J is TRBJ1-5; a possible D gene is TRBD1 (6 bases). This CDR3 region has 15 residues. Germline CDR1 is MNHEY and CDR2 is SMNVEV (reference sequence). Trimming shortened V by 6 bases and J by 2 bases, and 14 bases separated the two germline ends. In DNA form, the CDR3 reads TGTGCCAGCAGCCGGACAGTAAAAGGCAATCAGCCCCAGCATTTT. Translated, it gives CASSRTVKGNQPQHF.

The chain has TRBV28 and TRBJ1-2; perhaps TRBD1 as D (5 bases). Germline V lookup: CDR1 MDHEN, CDR2 SYDVKM. CDR3 length: 15 residues. V shed 2 bases and J shed 3 bases, with 13 bases lying between them. CDR3 DNA: TGTGCCAGCAGTTTAAGTCGATCGGGGGACTATGGCTACACCTTC. It translates to CASSLSRSGDYGYTF.

The rearrangement joins TRBV29-1 to TRBJ1-4, with 9 bases matching TRBD1. Trimming took 7 bases from V and 8 from J; bases not matched to a gene: 8. The CDR3 extends over 13 amino acids. CDR1 and CDR2 (germline): SQVTM, ANQGSEA. This CDR3 is CSATGQGGEKLFF. The DNA for the CDR3 is TGCAGCGCCACGGGACAGGGCGGCGAAAAACTGTTTTTT.

This chain connects TRBV25-1 to TRBJ2-1, with 11 bases lining up with TRBD2. The V gene's germline CDR1 is MGHDK and CDR2 SYGVNS. J lost 0 bases, V lost 2 bases, and 3 bases had no gene match. This CDR3 spans 17 amino acids. CDR3 protein: CASSERTSGYSYNEQFF. The CDR3, as DNA: TGTGCCAGCAGTGAACGGACTAGCGGGTACTCCTACAATGAGCAGTTCTTC.

The DNA of the CDR3 is TGTGCCAGCAGTTACTCCCGGGACAGTAGCAATCAGCCCCAGCATTTT. This codes for CASSYSRDSSNQPQHF. The J gene is TRBJ1-5, the V gene TRBV6-6, with 7 bases lining up with TRBD1. The CDR3 sequence is 16 residues long. The germline V gene has CDR1 MNHNY and CDR2 SVGAGI (reference sequence). J lost 0 bases, V lost 0 bases, and 2 bases had no gene match.

The genes are TRBV7-2 and TRBJ2-1; TRBD2 matches at 8 bases. The CDR3 runs to 16 residues. Unmatched junction bases numbered 4, after V lost 0 bases and J lost 3 bases. CDR1 and CDR2 from the germline V gene are SGHTA and FQGNSA. CDR3 protein: CASSLASSGNYNEQFF. The CDR3 DNA reads TGTGCCAGCAGCTTAGCGAGTAGCGGGAACTACAATGAGCAGTTCTTC.

V usage is TRBV7-9 and J usage is TRBJ2-7; D gene unclear. Germline V gene sequence: CDR1 SEHNR, CDR2 FQNEAQ (reference sequence). V gave up 4 bases and J gave up 5 bases, with 15 bases separating them. This CDR3 comprises 14 residues. For the CDR3, the DNA is TGTGCCAGCAGCTCACCTCTTTCTTTCAACGAGCAGTACTTC. Its translation is CASSSPLSFNEQYF. Full variable domain (rest looked up from reference TRBV7-9 and TRBJ2-7): DTGVSQNPRHKITKRGQNVTFRCDPISEHNRLYWYRQTLGQGPEFLTYFQNEAQLEKSRLLSDRFSAERPKGSFSTLEIQRTEQGDSAMYLCASSSPLSFNEQYFGPGTRLTVT.

As to this clone: This sample includes further DNA sequences coding for the same CDR3. The genes are TRBV4-3 and TRBJ1-4; no clear D. V was pared by 3 bases and J by 0 bases, with 11 bases between. CDR3 size: 16 residues. The germline V gene encodes CDR1 LGHNA and CDR2 YSLEER. The CDR3, as DNA: TGCGCCAGCAGCCATTCACTACGGGCAACTAATGAAAAACTGTTTTTT. It specifies CASSHSLRATNEKLFF.